This is a list of T cell receptor beta chains from one sample in a study of cytomegalovirus exposure and HLA in healthy donors. Clones were sequenced by immunoSEQ multiplex PCR, and TCRdb holds only the in-frame ones, with some missing. The table lists roughly 110,000 clones, approximately 74% of them singletons, with approximately 14% in the top ten. The sample taken for sequencing was PBMCs. Every receptor here comes from a middle-aged woman in good health and CMV-seropositive. Each CDR3 is given with its conserved first and last residue. The D gene is left open where the match is weak. Clone size is shown for a subset of rows, as once, few, many or a class of expanded clone.

j_call: TRBJ2-5
v_call: TRBV4-2
d_call: TRBD2
clone_size: .
cdr3_length: 18
cdr3_aa: CASSQRVAGGPGQETQYF
cdr3_nt: TGTGCCAGCAGCCAAAGGGTAGCGGGGGGGCCCGGACAAGAGACCCAGTACTTC

j_call: TRBJ2-3
v_call: TRBV30
d_call: .
clone_size: few
cdr3_length: 14
cdr3_aa: CAWSGRVWTDTQYF
cdr3_nt: TGTGCCTGGAGTGGGAGAGTATGGACAGATACGCAGTATTTT

j_call: TRBJ1-4
v_call: TRBV5-1
d_call: .
clone_size: .
cdr3_length: 13
cdr3_aa: CASSLAGVEKLFF
cdr3_nt: TGCGCCAGCAGCTTGGCAGGGGTTGAAAAACTGTTTTTT

j_call: TRBJ1-5
v_call: TRBV29-1
d_call: .
clone_size: .
cdr3_length: 13
cdr3_aa: CSVGYRDDQPQHF
cdr3_nt: TGCAGCGTTGGTTACAGGGACGATCAGCCCCAGCATTTT

j_call: TRBJ2-7
v_call: TRBV5-1
d_call: .
clone_size: .
cdr3_length: 14
cdr3_aa: CASSALQASYEQYF
cdr3_nt: TGCGCCAGCAGCGCCTTACAGGCGTCCTACGAGCAGTACTTC

j_call: TRBJ1-4
v_call: TRBV4-3
d_call: .
clone_size: .
cdr3_length: 13
cdr3_aa: CASSRQHAEKLFF
cdr3_nt: TGCGCATCCTCGAGGCAGCACGCTGAAAAACTGTTTTTT

j_call: TRBJ1-5
v_call: TRBV19
d_call: .
clone_size: .
cdr3_length: 13
cdr3_aa: CASTAGSNQPQHF
cdr3_nt: TGTGCCAGTACGGCCGGGAGCAATCAGCCCCAGCATTTT

j_call: TRBJ1-2
v_call: TRBV6-5
d_call: .
clone_size: .
cdr3_length: 16
cdr3_aa: CASSYPQGKGQYGYTF
cdr3_nt: TGTGCCAGCAGTTACCCCCAGGGAAAAGGACAGTATGGCTACACCTTC

j_call: TRBJ1-1
v_call: TRBV30
d_call: .
clone_size: .
cdr3_length: 13
cdr3_aa: CAWSVGGRTEAFF
cdr3_nt: TGTGCCTGGAGTGTCGGGGGGCGAACTGAAGCTTTCTTT

j_call: TRBJ2-2
v_call: TRBV4-1
d_call: TRBD2
clone_size: .
cdr3_length: 17
cdr3_aa: CASSQSGGAMGAGELFF
cdr3_nt: TGCGCCAGCAGCCAATCCGGGGGGGCCATGGGGGCCGGGGAGCTGTTTTTT

j_call: TRBJ2-2
v_call: TRBV12-5
d_call: .
clone_size: .
cdr3_length: 17
cdr3_aa: CASGAPRGYANTGELFF
cdr3_nt: TGTGCTAGTGGGGCTCCCAGGGGATATGCGAACACCGGGGAGCTGTTTTTT

j_call: TRBJ1-1
v_call: TRBV29-1
d_call: .
clone_size: .
cdr3_length: 13
cdr3_aa: CSASGVINTEAFF
cdr3_nt: TGCAGCGCCTCAGGGGTTATAAACACTGAAGCTTTCTTT

j_call: TRBJ1-1
v_call: TRBV9
d_call: TRBD1
clone_size: few
cdr3_length: 15
cdr3_aa: CASSPSGTANTEAFF
cdr3_nt: TGTGCCAGCAGCCCCTCAGGGACAGCGAACACTGAAGCTTTCTTT

j_call: TRBJ1-2
v_call: TRBV7-3
d_call: TRBD1
clone_size: .
cdr3_length: 16
cdr3_aa: CASSRGEGTGIDGYTF
cdr3_nt: TGTGCCAGCAGCCGCGGGGAGGGGACAGGGATAGATGGCTACACCTTC

j_call: TRBJ2-3
v_call: TRBV2
d_call: .
clone_size: .
cdr3_length: 15
cdr3_aa: CASSESLVSTDTQYF
cdr3_nt: TGTGCCAGCAGTGAAAGTCTAGTGAGCACAGATACGCAGTATTTT

j_call: TRBJ1-1
v_call: TRBV10-2
d_call: .
clone_size: .
cdr3_length: 12
cdr3_aa: CASSTRPTEAFF
cdr3_nt: TGCGCCAGCAGTACTAGACCCACTGAAGCTTTCTTT

j_call: TRBJ2-3
v_call: TRBV4-3
d_call: TRBD2
clone_size: .
cdr3_length: 19
cdr3_aa: CASSQEPSAGRWGTDTQYF
cdr3_nt: TGCGCCAGCAGCCAGGAACCATCAGCGGGGAGATGGGGCACAGATACGCAGTATTTT

j_call: TRBJ2-2
v_call: TRBV5-1
d_call: TRBD1
clone_size: .
cdr3_length: 14
cdr3_aa: CASSFGQGGGELFF
cdr3_nt: TGCGCCAGCAGCTTTGGACAGGGAGGCGGGGAGCTGTTTTTT

j_call: TRBJ1-1
v_call: TRBV6-1
d_call: .
clone_size: .
cdr3_length: 13
cdr3_aa: CASSDQGNTEAFF
cdr3_nt: TGTGCCAGCAGTGACCAGGGCAACACTGAAGCTTTCTTT

j_call: TRBJ2-1
v_call: TRBV11-1
d_call: .
clone_size: few
cdr3_length: 13
cdr3_aa: CASSSSVYNEQFF
cdr3_nt: TGTGCCAGCAGCTCTAGCGTTTACAATGAGCAGTTCTTC

j_call: TRBJ1-6
v_call: TRBV6-5
d_call: .
clone_size: .
cdr3_length: 15
cdr3_aa: CASSYSDQGDSPLHF
cdr3_nt: TGTGCCAGCAGTTACTCGGATCAGGGCGATTCACCCCTCCACTTT

j_call: TRBJ2-1
v_call: TRBV7-3
d_call: TRBD2
clone_size: .
cdr3_length: 15
cdr3_aa: CASSSSGGRYNEQFF
cdr3_nt: TGTGCCAGCAGCTCTAGCGGGGGCCGTTACAATGAGCAGTTCTTC

j_call: TRBJ1-5
v_call: TRBV27
d_call: .
clone_size: few
cdr3_length: 14
cdr3_aa: CASSLQGFNQPQHF
cdr3_nt: TGTGCCAGCAGTTTACAGGGGTTTAATCAGCCCCAGCATTTT